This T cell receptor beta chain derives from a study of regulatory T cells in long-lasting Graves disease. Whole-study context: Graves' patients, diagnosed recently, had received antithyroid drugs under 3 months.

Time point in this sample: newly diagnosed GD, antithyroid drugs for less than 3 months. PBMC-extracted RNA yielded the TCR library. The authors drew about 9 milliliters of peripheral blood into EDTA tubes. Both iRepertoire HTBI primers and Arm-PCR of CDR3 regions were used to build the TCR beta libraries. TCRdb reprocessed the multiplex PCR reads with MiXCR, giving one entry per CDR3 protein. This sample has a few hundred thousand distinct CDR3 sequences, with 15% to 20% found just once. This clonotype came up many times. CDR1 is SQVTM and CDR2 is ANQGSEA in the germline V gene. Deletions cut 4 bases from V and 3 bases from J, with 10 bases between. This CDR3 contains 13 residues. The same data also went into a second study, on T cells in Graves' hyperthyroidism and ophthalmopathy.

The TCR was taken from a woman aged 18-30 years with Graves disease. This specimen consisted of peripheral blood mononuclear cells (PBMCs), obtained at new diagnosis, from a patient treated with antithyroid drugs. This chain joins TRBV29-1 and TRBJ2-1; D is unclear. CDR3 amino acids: CSVATVDYNEQFF. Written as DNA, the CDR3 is TGCAGCGTTGCCACCGTCGACTACAATGAGCAGTTCTTC.